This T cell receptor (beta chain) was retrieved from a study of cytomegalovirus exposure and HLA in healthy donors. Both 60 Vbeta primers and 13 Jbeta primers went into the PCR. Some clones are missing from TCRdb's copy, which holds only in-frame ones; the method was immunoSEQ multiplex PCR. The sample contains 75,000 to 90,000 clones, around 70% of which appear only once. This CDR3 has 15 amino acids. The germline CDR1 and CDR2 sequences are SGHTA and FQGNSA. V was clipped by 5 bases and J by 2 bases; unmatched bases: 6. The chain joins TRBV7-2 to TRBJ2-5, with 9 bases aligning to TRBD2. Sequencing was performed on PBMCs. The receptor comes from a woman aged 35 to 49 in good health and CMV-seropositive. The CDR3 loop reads CASSPSGTPQETQYF. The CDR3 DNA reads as TGTGCCAGCAGCCCTAGCGGGACACCACAAGAGACCCAGTACTTC. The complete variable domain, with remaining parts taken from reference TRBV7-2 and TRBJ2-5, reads GAGVSQSPSNKVTEKGKDVELRCDPISGHTALYWYRQSLGQGLEFLIYFQGNSAPDKSGLPSDRFSAERTGGSVSTLTIQRTQQEDSAVYLCASSPSGTPQETQYFGPGTRLLVL.